Shown below are 29 T cell receptor beta chains from a single sample sequenced in a study of T cell responses to AZD1222 COVID-19 vaccine. Generated by immunoSEQ multiplex PCR, the TCRdb table keeps only in-frame clones and is missing some. The sample shows approximately 110,000 clones, roughly nine tenths of them seen only once. Specimen: peripheral blood, collected 28 days after the second AZD1222 dose. Receptors were obtained from an adult who received the AZD1222 COVID-19 vaccine.

The rearrangement links TRBV19 to TRBJ2-7, with 9 bases matching TRBD1. V shed 6 bases, J shed 4 bases, and the junction held 7 bases outside the gene matches. Germline V lookup: CDR1 LNHDA, CDR2 SQIVND (reference sequence). The CDR3 is made up of 14 amino acids. The DNA for the CDR3 is TGTGCCAGTAGCCCCGGGACAGGGAGTTACGAGCAGTACTTC. It codes for CASSPGTGSYEQYF.

This clone was recorded only once. The rearrangement uses TRBV9 and TRBJ1-3, with 7 bases fitting TRBD1. The V gene end was trimmed by 3 bases and the J gene end by 2 bases; junction bases not matched to a gene: 5. CDR3 size: 15 residues. Per germline, CDR1 SGDLS and CDR2 YYNGEE. The CDR3 DNA reads TGTGCCAGCAGCGCAAAAACAGGGGCTGGAAACACCATATATTTT. As protein: CASSAKTGAGNTIYF.

J is TRBJ1-2 and V is TRBV28, with D hard to call. The CDR3 contains 13 residues. Trimming took 5 bases from V and 1 from J, leaving 8 bases between them. CDR1 and CDR2 (germline): MDHEN, SYDVKM. CDR3 sequence: CASSHGINYGYTF. Here the CDR3 DNA reads TGTGCCAGCAGTCATGGGATTAACTATGGCTACACCTTC.

The V gene is TRBV28, the J gene TRBJ1-5; 8 positions match TRBD1. The CDR3 contains 16 residues. The V and J ends lost 10 bases and 0 bases, in that order; junction bases with no gene match: 11. The germline V gene has CDR1 MDHEN and CDR2 SYDVKM. CDR3 loop: CATKPGGWGSNQPQHF. The CDR3 coding sequence is TGTGCCACCAAACCAGGGGGCTGGGGTAGCAATCAGCCCCAGCATTTT.

This clone appeared a few times. The chain couples TRBV5-4 to TRBJ1-2; 7 bases agree with TRBD1. This CDR3 has 14 amino acids. The V and J ends lost 0 bases and 4 bases, in that order; junction bases with no gene match: 3. In germline, CDR1 is SGHNT, CDR2 YYREEE (reference sequence). In nucleotides, the CDR3 is TGTGCCAGCAGCTTGGTAGGACAGGTCTATGGCTACACCTTC. Translation: CASSLVGQVYGYTF. Full variable domain (rest looked up from reference TRBV5-4 and TRBJ1-2): ETGVTQSPTHLIKTRGQQVTLRCSSQSGHNTVSWYQQALGQGPQFIFQYYREEENGRGNFPPRFSGLQFPNYSSELNVNALELDDSALYLCASSLVGQVYGYTFGSGTRLTVV.

This sequence joins TRBV2 and TRBJ1-1; D perhaps matches TRBD1 (5 bases). CDR1 and CDR2 (germline): SNHLY, FYNNEI. The CDR3 contains 14 residues. Between the trimmed V and J ends, which lost 3 bases and 3 bases, there was a span of 11 bases. In DNA form, the CDR3 reads TGTGCCAGCAGTGAGGGGCGACAGTACACTGAAGCTTTCTTT. It yields the protein CASSEGRQYTEAFF.

The V and J genes are TRBV9 and TRBJ1-4; TRBD1 aligns across 9 bases. The germline gives CDR1 SGDLS, CDR2 YYNGEE. The CDR3 runs 14 residues. Trimming cost V 4 bases and J 5 bases; bases outside gene matches: 3. The CDR3 protein is CASSRGTGNEKLFF. The CDR3 DNA follows: TGTGCCAGCAGCCGGGGGACAGGGAATGAAAAACTGTTTTTT.

The V gene is TRBV6-2 or TRBV6-3, the J gene TRBJ1-1; perhaps TRBD1 as D (6 bases). CDR3 length equals 11 residues. Trimming took off 4 bases at V and 6 bases at J, with 6 bases between the two ends. Germline lookup yields CDR1 MNHEY and CDR2 SVGEGT. The DNA of the CDR3 is TGTGCCAGCAGTTCAGGGGCTGAAGCTTTCTTT. It yields the protein CASSSGAEAFF.

The chain combines TRBV5-1 with TRBJ1-1; D may be TRBD1 (6 bases). In germline, CDR1 is SGHRS, CDR2 YFSETQ. The length of the CDR3 is 14 residues. V lost 3 bases, J lost 1 base, and 10 bases lay in between. The CDR3: CASSSGGWNTEAFF. DNA for the CDR3: TGCGCCAGCAGCTCGGGGGGCTGGAACACTGAAGCTTTCTTT.

The V gene is TRBV19, the J gene TRBJ2-3, with 11 positions matching TRBD2. The CDR3 covers 16 residues. V trimming: 5 bases; J trimming: 6 bases; junction bases outside the gene matches: 10. Germline V gene lookup returns CDR1 LNHDA and CDR2 SQIVND (reference sequence). The CDR3 region has the DNA TGTGCCAGTAGTGGAAGACTAGCGGGGTTCTTGGATACGCAGTATTTT. Its translation is CASSGRLAGFLDTQYF. Together with reference TRBV19 and TRBJ2-3, the CDR3 gives the full variable domain: DGGITQSPKYLFRKEGQNVTLSCEQNLNHDAMYWYRQDPGQGLRLIYYSQIVNDFQKGDIAEGYSVSREKKESFPLTVTSAQKNPTAFYLCASSGRLAGFLDTQYFGPGTRLTVL.

The rearrangement joins TRBV27 to TRBJ1-3; D is ambiguous. Germline CDR1 reads MNHEY; CDR2 reads SMNVEV (reference sequence). The CDR3 is made up of 14 amino acids. V lost 2 bases and J 0 bases, leaving 5 bases between the germline ends. CDR3 in DNA: TGTGCCAGCAGTTTAACGGGCTCTGGAAACACCATATATTTT. Its translation: CASSLTGSGNTIYF.

The V and J genes are TRBV19 and TRBJ1-5, with D perhaps TRBD1 (6 bases). V was clipped by 1 base and J by 3 bases, with 10 bases between them. The CDR3 covers 15 residues. Germline CDR1 is LNHDA and CDR2 is SQIVND (reference sequence). The CDR3 DNA sequence: TGTGCCAGTAGTATAGCTGGACAGCCCAATCAGCCCCAGCATTTT. It yields the protein CASSIAGQPNQPQHF.

The chain carries TRBV9 and TRBJ2-1; TRBD1 is a possible D gene (7 bases). This CDR3 is built from 18 residues. From germline, CDR1 is SGDLS and CDR2 YYNGEE. V was cut by 3 bases and J by 1 base, with 20 bases left in between. The CDR3 DNA follows: TGTGCCAGCAGCGAGCCCCGGGGCAGGGGGACTTCCTACAATGAGCAGTTCTTC. It is translated as CASSEPRGRGTSYNEQFF.

The CDR3 DNA reads as TGTGCCAGCAGCCATTTGGGACAGGGGAGCTATGGCTACACCTTC. Amino acids: CASSHLGQGSYGYTF. The chain couples TRBV14 to TRBJ1-2; 10 nucleotides line up with TRBD1. Germline V gene data show CDR1 as SGHDN and CDR2 as FVKESK. The CDR3 is 15 residues long. V shed 3 bases, J shed 4 bases, and the junction held 5 bases outside the gene matches.

CDR3 sequence: CASSPGPTAYNSPLHF. CDR3 nucleotides: TGTGCCAGCAGCCCAGGGCCGACAGCCTATAATTCACCCCTCCACTTT. The rearrangement uses TRBV11-2 and TRBJ1-6; tentatively, D is TRBD1 (5 bases). The V and J ends lost 5 bases and 2 bases respectively, with 13 bases between them. The CDR3 is made up of 16 amino acids. Germline CDR1 and CDR2: SGHAT and FQNNGV.

The chain is built from TRBV2 and TRBJ2-6; D not certain. CDR1 and CDR2 from the germline V gene are SNHLY and FYNNEI. The CDR3 totals 14 residues. V dropped 5 bases and J dropped 1 base, with 6 bases sitting between them. Here the CDR3 DNA reads TGTGCCAGCAGTCGCTTATCTGGGGCCAACGTCCTGACTTTC. It codes for CASSRLSGANVLTF.

The chain uses TRBV24-1 and TRBJ1-5, with D perhaps TRBD1 (6 bases). This CDR3 is built from 14 residues. Germline-derived CDR1 and CDR2 are KGHDR and SFDVKD. Trimming pared 5 bases from V and 4 bases from J, leaving 11 bases between. The CDR3 reads CATSGGPYNQPQHF. CDR3 sequence (DNA): TGTGCCACCAGTGGGGGGCCTTATAATCAGCCCCAGCATTTT.

The chain employs TRBV4-1 and TRBJ1-4; D is unresolved. V lost 2 bases and J lost 7, with 23 bases in between. The CDR3 has 18 residues. Germline assignment: CDR1 MGHRA and CDR2 YSYEKL. The CDR3 DNA reads TGCGCCAGCAGCCAATTGAATTGGTTTTTGGCTATGACTGAAAAACTGTTTTTT. This codes for CASSQLNWFLAMTEKLFF.

Here the CDR3 DNA reads TGTGCCAGTAGTATAAAGATGAACACTGAAGCTTTCTTT. As protein: CASSIKMNTEAFF. The V call is TRBV19, the J call TRBJ1-1, with D hard to call. CDR3 length: 13 residues. V lost 2 bases to trimming and J lost 0 bases, with 4 bases between them. Per the germline V gene, CDR1 is LNHDA and CDR2 is SQIVND (reference sequence).

The chain employs TRBV28 and TRBJ1-6; D is unclear. CDR1 MDHEN and CDR2 SYDVKM come from the germline V gene. V dropped 5 bases and J dropped 10 bases, with 15 bases sitting between them. CDR3 size: 14 residues. CDR3 sequence reads: CASSTIGVDSPLHF. CDR3 sequence (DNA): TGTGCCAGCAGTACAATCGGGGTCGACTCACCCCTCCACTTT.

J is TRBJ2-7 and V is TRBV5-1, with D possibly matching TRBD2 (5 bases). The germline V gene encodes CDR1 SGHRS and CDR2 YFSETQ. The germline V and J ends were trimmed by 0 bases and 2 bases, with 6 bases remaining between them. The length of the CDR3 is 13 residues. Here the CDR3 reads CASSLAGTYEQYF. CDR3 in DNA: TGCGCCAGCAGCTTGGCGGGGACCTACGAGCAGTACTTC.

The genes are TRBV5-6 and TRBJ1-5, with a tentative D call TRBD1 (5 bases). The CDR3 extends over 18 amino acids. The germline gives CDR1 SGHDT, CDR2 YYEEEE. V was shortened by 0 bases and J by 4 bases, with 20 bases between the two germline ends. In DNA form, the CDR3 reads TGTGCCAGCAGCTTGGCCCGCAAAGCAGGGAAAGTAAATCAGCCCCAGCATTTT. It codes for CASSLARKAGKVNQPQHF. The whole variable domain, remainder taken from reference TRBV5-6 and TRBJ1-5, is DAGVTQSPTHLIKTRGQQVTLRCSPKSGHDTVSWYQQALGQGPQFIFQYYEEEERQRGNFPDRFSGHQFPNYSSELNVNALLLGDSALYLCASSLARKAGKVNQPQHFGDGTRLSIL.

For this clone: The limits of the CDR3 on the DNA are not certain, so only TCRdb's listed CDR3 is given. This chain uses TRBV7-2 with TRBJ2-7; TRBD2 is the table's D call and was not checked against the DNA. The CDR3 comprises 14 residues, both ends counted. CDR1 and CDR2 (germline): SGHTA, FQGNSA. This CDR3 reads CASSFAGGTSYAAF.

The rearrangement links TRBV12-3 or TRBV12-4 to TRBJ2-5; D is unresolved. The V end lost 4 bases, the J end lost 5 bases, and 11 bases lay between the germline ends. CDR3 length equals 13 residues. CDR3 nucleotides: TGTGCCAGCAGTTACTATGCTGGGGAGACCCAGTACTTC. Translating it yields CASSYYAGETQYF.

The chain employs TRBV9 and TRBJ2-3; 8 bases align to TRBD2. Germline assignment: CDR1 SGDLS and CDR2 YYNGEE. The J segment lost 4 bases and the V segment lost 0 bases, leaving 4 bases of the junction unmatched. The CDR3 is 15 residues long. CDR3 amino acids: CASSVGSGGADTQYF. The DNA of the CDR3 is TGTGCCAGCAGCGTAGGGTCGGGAGGGGCAGATACGCAGTATTTT. The entire variable domain, with the rest obtained from reference TRBV9 and TRBJ2-3, is as follows: DSGVTQTPKHLITATGQRVTLRCSPRSGDLSVYWYQQSLDQGLQFLIQYYNGEERAKGNILERFSAQQFPDLHSELNLSSLELGDSALYFCASSVGSGGADTQYFGPGTRLTVL.

This chain joins TRBV7-9 and TRBJ1-5; D uncertain. Between the trimmed V and J ends, which lost 1 base and 7 bases, there was a span of 8 bases. The germline V gene has CDR1 SEHNR and CDR2 FQNEAQ (reference sequence). CDR3 length: 13 residues. CDR3: CASSLDGRQPQHF. In DNA form, the CDR3 reads TGTGCCAGCAGCTTAGACGGGCGACAGCCCCAGCATTTT.

This sequence joins TRBV2 and TRBJ2-7; D gene uncertain. Germline V gene lookup returns CDR1 SNHLY and CDR2 FYNNEI. V shed 5 bases and J shed 4 bases, with 3 bases lying between them. The CDR3 contains 10 residues. CDR3 DNA: TGTGCCAGCAGTTCGTACGAGCAGTACTTC. It is translated as CASSSYEQYF.

The chain joins TRBV30 to TRBJ1-6, with D hard to call. V lost 4 bases and J lost 3, with 16 bases in between. This CDR3 is built from 16 residues. Germline CDR1 reads GTSNPN; CDR2 reads SVGIG (reference sequence). CDR3 region: CAWIPGGSLYNSPLHF. The CDR3 DNA sequence: TGTGCCTGGATCCCTGGAGGGTCGCTCTATAATTCACCCCTCCACTTT.

This clone was detected only a few times. The V call is TRBV30, the J call TRBJ1-2; D is unclear. V lost 2 bases to trimming and J lost 4 bases, with 8 bases between them. CDR1 is GTSNPN and CDR2 is SVGIG in the germline V gene (reference sequence). This CDR3 contains 12 residues. CDR3 DNA sequence: TGTGCCTGGAGTCGAGACCTCTATGGCTACACCTTC. Encoded protein: CAWSRDLYGYTF.